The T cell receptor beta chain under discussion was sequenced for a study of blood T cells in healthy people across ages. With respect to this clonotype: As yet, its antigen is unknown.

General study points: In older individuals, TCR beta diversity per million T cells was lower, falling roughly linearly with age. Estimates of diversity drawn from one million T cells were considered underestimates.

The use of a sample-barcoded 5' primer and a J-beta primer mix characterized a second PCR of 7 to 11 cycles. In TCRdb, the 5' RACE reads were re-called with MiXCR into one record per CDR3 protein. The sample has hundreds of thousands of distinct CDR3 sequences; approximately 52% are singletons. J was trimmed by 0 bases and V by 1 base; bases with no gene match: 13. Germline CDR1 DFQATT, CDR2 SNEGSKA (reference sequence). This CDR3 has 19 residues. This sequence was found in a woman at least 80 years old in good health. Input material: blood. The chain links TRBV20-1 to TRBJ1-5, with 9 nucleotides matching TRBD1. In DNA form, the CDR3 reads TGCAGTGCTAGAGTGGGGACAGGGAAGGAGTTATCTAGCAATCAGCCCCAGCATTTT. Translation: CSARVGTGKELSSNQPQHF.